This T cell receptor beta chain emerged from a study of blood T cell repertoires in COVID-19. Repertoires were generated with immunoSEQ multiplex PCR, while TCRdb's copy carries only in-frame clones and drops some. The sample contains some 350,000 clones, about 89% of which appear only once. CDR3 length equals 17 residues. From germline, CDR1 is LGHDT and CDR2 YNNKEL (reference sequence). Trimming took 4 bases from V and 0 from J; bases not matched to a gene: 7. This clone was counted between two and nine times. V usage is TRBV3-1 (or the pseudogene TRBV3-2) and J usage is TRBJ1-4; the match to TRBD1 covers 8 bases. This TCR was sampled from a woman aged 45 to 65 with COVID-19, enrolled during active disease. The sample taken for sequencing was peripheral blood. Here the CDR3 DNA reads TGTGCCAGCAGCCTCCGGACAGGGAGGTCAACTAATGAAAAACTGTTTTTT. It encodes CASSLRTGRSTNEKLFF.